The next 4 T cell receptor beta chains were all read from a single sample in a study of CD8 T cells in ankylosing spondylitis. TCRdb processed the 5' RACE reads anew with MiXCR; each CDR3 protein has one entry. The table lists hundreds of thousands of distinct CDR3 sequences, 20% to 25% of them singletons, with about an eighth in the top ten. Specimen: blood, either unsorted or a sorted T cell fraction (not recorded which). The receptors were sampled from a male donor with ankylosing spondylitis or in good health (not recorded which).

The table lists this clonotype with a few counts. The genes are TRBV5-6 and TRBJ1-4; D gene uncertain. From germline, CDR1 is SGHDT and CDR2 YYEEEE. The CDR3 length is 12 residues. The V and J ends lost 1 base and 14 bases respectively, with 12 bases between them. The CDR3 region is CASSLKDRLLFF. The CDR3 DNA reads as TGTGCCAGCAGCTTGAAGGACCGTCTGCTGTTTTTT.

This clonotype was detected only a few times. This chain uses TRBV7-3 with TRBJ2-3, with no clear D. This CDR3 is built from 12 residues. V was cut by 2 bases and J by 4 bases, with 4 bases left in between. The germline V gene has CDR1 SGHTA and CDR2 FQGTGA. The CDR3 region has the DNA TGTGCCAGCAGCTTATTCCCAGATACGCAGTATTTT. It codes for CASSLFPDTQYF.

This clonotype occurred a few times. The chain has TRBV7-7 and TRBJ1-1, with D unresolved. V was cut by 5 bases and J by 5 bases, with 12 bases left in between. The germline V gene encodes CDR1 SSHAT and CDR2 FNYEAQ (reference sequence). The CDR3 covers 13 residues. The CDR3 bases are TGTGCCAGCAGCCTCTATCCTGGGACTGAAGCTTTCTTT. Residues: CASSLYPGTEAFF. Filled out from reference TRBV7-7 and TRBJ1-1, the complete variable domain reads GAGVSQSPRYKVTKRGQDVTLRCDPISSHATLYWYQQALGQGPEFLTYFNYEAQPDKSGLPSDRFSAERPEGSISTLTIQRTEQRDSAMYRCASSLYPGTEAFFGQGTRLTVV.

The V call is TRBV6-1, the J call TRBJ2-2; D is ambiguous. The CDR3 is 13 amino acids. V was clipped by 4 bases and J by 6 bases, with 9 bases between them. Germline V gene lookup returns CDR1 MNHNS and CDR2 SASEGT. CDR3 bases: TGTGCCAGCAGTGCCGTTGGGGCCGGGGAGCTGTTTTTT. This translates into CASSAVGAGELFF.